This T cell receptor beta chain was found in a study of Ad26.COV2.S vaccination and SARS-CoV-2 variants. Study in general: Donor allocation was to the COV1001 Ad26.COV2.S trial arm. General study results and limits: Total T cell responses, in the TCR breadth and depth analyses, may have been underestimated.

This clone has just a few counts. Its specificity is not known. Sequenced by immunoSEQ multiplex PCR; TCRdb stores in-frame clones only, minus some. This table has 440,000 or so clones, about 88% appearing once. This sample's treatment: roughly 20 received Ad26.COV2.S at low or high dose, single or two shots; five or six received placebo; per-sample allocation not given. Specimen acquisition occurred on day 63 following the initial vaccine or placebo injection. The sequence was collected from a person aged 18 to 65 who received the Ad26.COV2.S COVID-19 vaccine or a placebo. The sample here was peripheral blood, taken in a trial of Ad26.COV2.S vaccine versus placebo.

In nucleotides, the CDR3 is TGCGCCAGCAGCCAAGCGGGAGTGTGGAACACTGAAGCTTTCTTT. Amino acid sequence: CASSQAGVWNTEAFF. The V call is TRBV4-1, the J call TRBJ1-1; D not resolved. V dropped 1 base and J dropped 1 base, with 10 bases sitting between them. CDR3 length: 15 residues. The germline V gene has CDR1 MGHRA and CDR2 YSYEKL.